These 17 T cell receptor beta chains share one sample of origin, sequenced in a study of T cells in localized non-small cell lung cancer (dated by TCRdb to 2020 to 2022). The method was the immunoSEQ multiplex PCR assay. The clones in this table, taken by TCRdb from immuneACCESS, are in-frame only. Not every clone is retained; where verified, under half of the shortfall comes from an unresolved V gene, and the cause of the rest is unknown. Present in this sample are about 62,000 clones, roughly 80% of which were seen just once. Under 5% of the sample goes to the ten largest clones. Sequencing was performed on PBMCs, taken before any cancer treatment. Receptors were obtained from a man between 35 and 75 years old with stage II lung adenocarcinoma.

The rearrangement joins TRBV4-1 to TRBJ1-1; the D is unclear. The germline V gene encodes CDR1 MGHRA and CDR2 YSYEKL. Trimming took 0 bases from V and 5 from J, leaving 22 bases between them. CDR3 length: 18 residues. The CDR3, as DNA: TGCGCCAGCAGCCAAGAATCCTTAGAGGGCCCCTTAAGGACTGAAGCTTTCTTT. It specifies CASSQESLEGPLRTEAFF.

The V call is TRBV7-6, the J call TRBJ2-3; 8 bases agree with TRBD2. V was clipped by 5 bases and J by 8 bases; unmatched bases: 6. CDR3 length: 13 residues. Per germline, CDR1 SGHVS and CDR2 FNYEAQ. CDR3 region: CASSGGGSGTQYF. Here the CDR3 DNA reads TGTGCCAGCAGCGGCGGGGGGTCCGGTACGCAGTATTTT.

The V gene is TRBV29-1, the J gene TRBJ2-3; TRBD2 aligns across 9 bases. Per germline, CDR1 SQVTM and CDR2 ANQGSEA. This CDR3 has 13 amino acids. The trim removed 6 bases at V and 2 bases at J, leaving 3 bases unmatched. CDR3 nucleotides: TGCAGCGTCCTAGCGGGAAACACAGATACGCAGTATTTT. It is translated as CSVLAGNTDTQYF.

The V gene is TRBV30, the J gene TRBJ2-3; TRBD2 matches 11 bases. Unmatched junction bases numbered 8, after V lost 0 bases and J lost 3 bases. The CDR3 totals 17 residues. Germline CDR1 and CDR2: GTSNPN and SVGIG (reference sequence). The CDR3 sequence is CAWSVHDSGRGTDTQYF. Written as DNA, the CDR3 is TGTGCCTGGAGTGTACATGATAGCGGGAGGGGAACAGATACGCAGTATTTT. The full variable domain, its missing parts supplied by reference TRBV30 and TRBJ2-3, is SQTIHQWPATLVQPVGSPLSLECTVEGTSNPNLYWYRQAAGRGLQLLFYSVGIGQISSEVPQNLSASRPQDRQFILSSKKLLLSDSGFYLCAWSVHDSGRGTDTQYFGPGTRLTVL.

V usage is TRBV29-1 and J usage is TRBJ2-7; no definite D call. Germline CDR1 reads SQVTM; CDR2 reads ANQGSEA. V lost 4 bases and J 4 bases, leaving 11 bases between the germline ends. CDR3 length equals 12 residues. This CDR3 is CSVVGSPYEQYF. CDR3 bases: TGCAGCGTTGTCGGGTCGCCTTACGAGCAGTACTTC.

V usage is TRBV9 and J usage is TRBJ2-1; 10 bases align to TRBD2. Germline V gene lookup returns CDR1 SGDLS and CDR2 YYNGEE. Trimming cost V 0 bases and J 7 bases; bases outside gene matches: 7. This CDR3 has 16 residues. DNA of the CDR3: TGTGCCAGCAGCGTAGAGGCTAGCGGGAGTATAAATGAGCAGTTCTTC. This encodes CASSVEASGSINEQFF.

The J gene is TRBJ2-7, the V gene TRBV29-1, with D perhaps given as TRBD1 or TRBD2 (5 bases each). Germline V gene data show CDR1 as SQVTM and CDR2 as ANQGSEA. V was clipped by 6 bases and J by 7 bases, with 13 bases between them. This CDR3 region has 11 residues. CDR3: CSVRGPGEQYF. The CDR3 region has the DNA TGCAGCGTGAGGGGCCCAGGGGAGCAGTACTTC.

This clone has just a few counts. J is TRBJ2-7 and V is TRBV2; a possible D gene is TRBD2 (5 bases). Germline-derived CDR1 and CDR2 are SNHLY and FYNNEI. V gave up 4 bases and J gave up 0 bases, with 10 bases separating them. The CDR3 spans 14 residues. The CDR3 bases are TGTGCCAGCAGTGGAGCGGTTATCTCCTACGAGCAGTACTTC. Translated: CASSGAVISYEQYF.

CDR3 bases: TGTGCCTGGAGTCATCTTTCCCTGGGGTCTGAGAACTATGGCTACACCTTC. It encodes CAWSHLSLGSENYGYTF. This chain connects TRBV30 to TRBJ1-2; the D is unclear. V lost 2 bases to trimming and J lost 2 bases, with 21 bases between them. This CDR3 is 17 amino acids long. Looked up from germline, CDR1 is GTSNPN and CDR2 is SVGIG (reference sequence).

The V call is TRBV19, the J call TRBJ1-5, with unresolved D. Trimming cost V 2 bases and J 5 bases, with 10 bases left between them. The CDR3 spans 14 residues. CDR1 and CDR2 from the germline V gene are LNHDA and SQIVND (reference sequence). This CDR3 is CASSIWQVHQPQHF. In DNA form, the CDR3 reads TGTGCCAGTAGTATATGGCAGGTCCATCAGCCCCAGCATTTT.

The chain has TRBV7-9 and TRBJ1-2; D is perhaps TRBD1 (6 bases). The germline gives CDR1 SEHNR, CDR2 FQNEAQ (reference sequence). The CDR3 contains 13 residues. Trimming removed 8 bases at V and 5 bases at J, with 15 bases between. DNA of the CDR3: TGTGCCAGCCGAACAGGGAACGGGTATGGCTACACCTTC. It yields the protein CASRTGNGYGYTF.

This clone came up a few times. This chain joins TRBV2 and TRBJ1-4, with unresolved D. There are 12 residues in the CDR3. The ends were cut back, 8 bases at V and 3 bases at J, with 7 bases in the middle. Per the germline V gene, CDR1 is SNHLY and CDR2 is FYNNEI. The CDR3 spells CASLLSNEKLFF. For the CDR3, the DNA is TGTGCCAGCCTCCTTTCTAATGAAAAACTGTTTTTT.

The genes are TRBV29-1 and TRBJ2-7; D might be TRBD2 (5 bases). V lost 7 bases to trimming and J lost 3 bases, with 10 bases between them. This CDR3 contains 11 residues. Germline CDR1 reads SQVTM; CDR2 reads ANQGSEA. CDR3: CSAQAGYEQYF. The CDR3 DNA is TGCAGCGCCCAGGCGGGCTACGAGCAGTACTTC.

CDR3 coding DNA: TGTGCCAGCAGCGTAGAGGGGGTCTCCTACAATGAGCAGTTCTTC. It is translated as CASSVEGVSYNEQFF. The chain carries TRBV9 and TRBJ2-1; D possibly corresponds to TRBD1 (6 bases). Per the germline V gene, CDR1 is SGDLS and CDR2 is YYNGEE. Trimming shortened V by 0 bases and J by 0 bases, and 7 bases separated the two germline ends. The CDR3 is 15 amino acids.

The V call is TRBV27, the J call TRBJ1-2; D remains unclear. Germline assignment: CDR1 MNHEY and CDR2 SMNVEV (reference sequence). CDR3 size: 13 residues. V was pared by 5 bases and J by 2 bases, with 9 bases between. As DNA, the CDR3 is TGTGCCAGCAGTCGCGATAGAAACTATGGCTACACCTTC. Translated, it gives CASSRDRNYGYTF.

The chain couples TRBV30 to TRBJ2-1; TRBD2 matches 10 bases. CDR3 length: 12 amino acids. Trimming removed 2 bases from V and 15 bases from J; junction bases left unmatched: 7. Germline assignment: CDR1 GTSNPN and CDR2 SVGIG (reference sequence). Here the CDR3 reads CAWSPSSGRRFF. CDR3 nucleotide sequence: TGTGCCTGGAGTCCCTCTAGCGGGAGAAGGTTCTTC.

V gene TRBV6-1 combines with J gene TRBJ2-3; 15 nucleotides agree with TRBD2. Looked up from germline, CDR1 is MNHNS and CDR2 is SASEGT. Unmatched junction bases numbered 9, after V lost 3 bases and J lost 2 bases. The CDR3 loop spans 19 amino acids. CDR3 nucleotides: TGTGCCAGCAGTGACGCTGGACTAGCGGGAGGGCATTACACAGATACGCAGTATTTT. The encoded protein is CASSDAGLAGGHYTDTQYF.